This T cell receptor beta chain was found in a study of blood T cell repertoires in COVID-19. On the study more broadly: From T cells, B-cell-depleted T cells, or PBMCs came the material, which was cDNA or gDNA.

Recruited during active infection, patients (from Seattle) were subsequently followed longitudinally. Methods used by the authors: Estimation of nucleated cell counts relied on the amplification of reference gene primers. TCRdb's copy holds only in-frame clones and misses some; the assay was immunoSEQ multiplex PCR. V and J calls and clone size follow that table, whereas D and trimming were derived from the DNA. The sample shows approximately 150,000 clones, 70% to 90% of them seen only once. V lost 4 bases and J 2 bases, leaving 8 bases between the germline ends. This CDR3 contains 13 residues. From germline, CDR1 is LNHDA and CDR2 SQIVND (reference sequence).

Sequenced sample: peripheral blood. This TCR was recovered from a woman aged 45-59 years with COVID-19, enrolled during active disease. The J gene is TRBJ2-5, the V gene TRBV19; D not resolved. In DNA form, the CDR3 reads TGTGCCAGTAGTAACGGGTTTCAAGAGACCCAGTACTTC. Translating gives CASSNGFQETQYF. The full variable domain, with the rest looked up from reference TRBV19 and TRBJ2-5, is DGGITQSPKYLFRKEGQNVTLSCEQNLNHDAMYWYRQDPGQGLRLIYYSQIVNDFQKGDIAEGYSVSREKKESFPLTVTSAQKNPTAFYLCASSNGFQETQYFGPGTRLLVL.